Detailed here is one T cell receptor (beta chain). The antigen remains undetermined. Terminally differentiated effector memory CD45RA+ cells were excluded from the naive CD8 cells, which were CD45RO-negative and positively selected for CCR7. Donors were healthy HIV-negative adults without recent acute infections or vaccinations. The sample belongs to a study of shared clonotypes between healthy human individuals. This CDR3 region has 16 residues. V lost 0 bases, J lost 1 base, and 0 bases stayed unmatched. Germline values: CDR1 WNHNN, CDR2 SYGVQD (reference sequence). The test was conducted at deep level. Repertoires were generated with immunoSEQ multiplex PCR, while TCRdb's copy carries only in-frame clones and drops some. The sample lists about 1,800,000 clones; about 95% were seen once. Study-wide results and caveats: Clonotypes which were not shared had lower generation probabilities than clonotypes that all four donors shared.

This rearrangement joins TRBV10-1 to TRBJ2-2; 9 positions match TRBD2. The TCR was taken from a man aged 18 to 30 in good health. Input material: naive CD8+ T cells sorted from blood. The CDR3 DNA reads TGCGCCAGCAGTGAGTCTAGCGGGGGGAACACCGGGGAGCTGTTTTTT. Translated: CASSESSGGNTGELFF.